What follows are 5 T cell receptor beta chains derived from one specimen sequenced in a study of regulatory T cells in long-lasting Graves disease. Noted time point: newly diagnosed GD, antithyroid drugs for less than 3 months. There was RNA extracted from PBMCs, and the TCR library was made from it. Researchers made TCR beta libraries by using iRepertoire HTBI primers and running Arm-PCR on CDR3 regions. In TCRdb, the multiplex PCR reads were re-called with MiXCR into one record per CDR3 protein. This table holds approximately 490,000 distinct CDR3 sequences, 15% to 20% found once. These data also featured in a second study, about T cells in Graves' hyperthyroidism and ophthalmopathy.

The material sequenced was peripheral blood mononuclear cells (PBMCs), taken at new diagnosis, from a patient treated with antithyroid drugs. These receptors all stem from a man in his forties with Graves disease.

This clonotype was picked up a small number of times. This rearrangement joins TRBV7-6 to TRBJ2-7, with a tentative D call TRBD2 (6 bases). CDR1 is SGHVS and CDR2 is FNYEAQ in the germline V gene. CDR3 size: 14 residues. Between the trimmed V and J ends, which lost 5 bases and 2 bases, there was a span of 13 bases. The CDR3 sequence: CASSPTGLTYEQYF. The CDR3 DNA sequence: TGTGCCAGCAGCCCAACGGGACTTACCTACGAGCAGTACTTC.

This clonotype was seen repeatedly, ten times or more. In DNA form, the CDR3 reads TGTGCCAGCAGTACTACTAGACTAGCGGGGTACGAGCAGTACTTC. Its translation is CASSTTRLAGYEQYF. The chain recombines TRBV2 with TRBJ2-7; 11 bases are a match to TRBD2. The CDR3 is made up of 15 amino acids. Germline trimming cut 5 bases from V and 4 bases from J; bases unmatched to any gene: 7. The germline V gene has CDR1 SNHLY and CDR2 FYNNEI.

In this sample, this clonotype turned up many times. This rearrangement joins TRBV7-3 to TRBJ2-1; 10 positions agree with TRBD2. V was clipped by 3 bases and J by 6 bases; unmatched bases: 5. The CDR3 has 15 amino acids. Germline V gene data show CDR1 as SGHTA and CDR2 as FQGTGA. DNA of the CDR3: TGTGCCAGCAGCTTTAGTCTAGCGGGAGTCAATGAGCAGTTCTTC. This translates into CASSFSLAGVNEQFF.

The chain joins TRBV2 to TRBJ2-7; possibly TRBD2 for D (5 bases). Trimming shortened V by 6 bases and J by 3 bases, and 18 bases separated the two germline ends. CDR1 is SNHLY, CDR2 FYNNEI, per germline. The CDR3 loop spans 15 amino acids. The DNA for the CDR3 is TGTGCCAGCAGGGAGGATTCCACCTCAGGCTACGAGCAGTACTTC. As protein: CASREDSTSGYEQYF. Full variable domain (missing parts from reference TRBV2 and TRBJ2-7): EPEVTQTPSHQVTQMGQEVILRCVPISNHLYFYWYRQILGQKVEFLVSFYNNEISEKSEIFDDQFSVERPDGSNFTLKIRSTKLEDSAMYFCASREDSTSGYEQYFGPGTRLTVT.

The sample holds many counts of this clonotype. The V call is TRBV10-3, the J call TRBJ2-7; D is possibly TRBD2 (7 bases). The CDR3 has 13 residues. Trimming left V 5 bases short and J 6 bases short, with 14 bases between. Per the germline V gene, CDR1 is ENHRY and CDR2 is SYGVKD. The CDR3 here is CAISKGEGSEQYF. In DNA form, the CDR3 reads TGTGCCATCAGTAAGGGGGAGGGATCCGAGCAGTACTTC.